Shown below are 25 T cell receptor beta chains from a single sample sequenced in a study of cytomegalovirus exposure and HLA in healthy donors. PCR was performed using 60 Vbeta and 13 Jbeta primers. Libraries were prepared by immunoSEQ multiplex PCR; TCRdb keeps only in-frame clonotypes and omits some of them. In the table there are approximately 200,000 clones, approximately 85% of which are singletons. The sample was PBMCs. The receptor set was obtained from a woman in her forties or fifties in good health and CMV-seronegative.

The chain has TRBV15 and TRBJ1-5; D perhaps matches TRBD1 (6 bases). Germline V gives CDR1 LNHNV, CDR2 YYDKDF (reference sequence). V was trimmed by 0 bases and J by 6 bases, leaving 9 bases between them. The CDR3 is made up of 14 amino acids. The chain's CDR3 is CATSREGGGQPQHF. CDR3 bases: TGTGCCACCAGCAGAGAAGGGGGTGGTCAGCCCCAGCATTTT.

The CDR3 reads CASSPSLAGSYNEQFF. For the CDR3, the DNA is TGTGCCAGCAGCCCGTCTCTAGCGGGGTCCTACAATGAGCAGTTCTTC. V gene TRBV7-2 combines with J gene TRBJ2-1; 9 positions match TRBD2. Trimming took 5 bases from V and 1 from J; bases not matched to a gene: 6. The CDR3 length is 16 residues. Germline values: CDR1 SGHTA, CDR2 FQGNSA.

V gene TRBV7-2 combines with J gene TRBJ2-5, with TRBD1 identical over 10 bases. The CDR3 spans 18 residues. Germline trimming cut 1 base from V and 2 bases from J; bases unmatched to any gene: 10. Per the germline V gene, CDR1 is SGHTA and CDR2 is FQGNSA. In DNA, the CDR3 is TGTGCCAGCAGCTTAGACCTACTCGACAGGGGGCGACAAGAGACCCAGTACTTC. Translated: CASSLDLLDRGRQETQYF. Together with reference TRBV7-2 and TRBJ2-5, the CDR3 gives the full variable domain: GAGVSQSPSNKVTEKGKDVELRCDPISGHTALYWYRQSLGQGLEFLIYFQGNSAPDKSGLPSDRFSAERTGGSVSTLTIQRTQQEDSAVYLCASSLDLLDRGRQETQYFGPGTRLLVL.

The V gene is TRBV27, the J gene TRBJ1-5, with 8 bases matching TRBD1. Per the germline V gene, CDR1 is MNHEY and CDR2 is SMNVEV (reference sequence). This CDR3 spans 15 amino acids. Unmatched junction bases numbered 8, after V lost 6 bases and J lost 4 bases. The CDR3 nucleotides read TGTGCCAGCAGCTGGACAGGGATTCGGAATCAGCCCCAGCATTTT. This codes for CASSWTGIRNQPQHF.

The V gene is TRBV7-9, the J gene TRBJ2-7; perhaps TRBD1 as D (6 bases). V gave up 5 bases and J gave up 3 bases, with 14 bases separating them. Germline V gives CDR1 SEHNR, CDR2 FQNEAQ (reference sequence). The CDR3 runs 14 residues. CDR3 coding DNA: TGTGCCAGCAGCCGTGCCGAACAGGGCTACGAGCAGTACTTC. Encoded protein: CASSRAEQGYEQYF. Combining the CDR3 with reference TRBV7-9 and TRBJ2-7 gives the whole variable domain DTGVSQNPRHKITKRGQNVTFRCDPISEHNRLYWYRQTLGQGPEFLTYFQNEAQLEKSRLLSDRFSAERPKGSFSTLEIQRTEQGDSAMYLCASSRAEQGYEQYFGPGTRLTVT.

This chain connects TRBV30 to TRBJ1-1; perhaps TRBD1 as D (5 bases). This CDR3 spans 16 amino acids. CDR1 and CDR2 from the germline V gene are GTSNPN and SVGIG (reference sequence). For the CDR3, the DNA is TGTGCGCAGAGACCGACAGATTACTTCGTCAGCACTGAAGCTTTCTTT. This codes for CAQRPTDYFVSTEAFF.

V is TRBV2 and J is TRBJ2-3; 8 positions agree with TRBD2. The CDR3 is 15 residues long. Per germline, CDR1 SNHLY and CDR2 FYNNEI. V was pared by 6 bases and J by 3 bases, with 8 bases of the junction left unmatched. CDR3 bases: TGTGCCAGCAGGGGGCAGCGGGGGTTGACAGATACGCAGTATTTT. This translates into CASRGQRGLTDTQYF.

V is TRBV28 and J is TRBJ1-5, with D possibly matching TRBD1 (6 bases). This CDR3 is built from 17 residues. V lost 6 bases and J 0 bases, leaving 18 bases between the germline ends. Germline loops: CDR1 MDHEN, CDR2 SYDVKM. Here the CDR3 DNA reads TGTGCCAGCAGACTTCGACAGGCGCCTTATAGCAATCAGCCCCAGCATTTT. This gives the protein CASRLRQAPYSNQPQHF.

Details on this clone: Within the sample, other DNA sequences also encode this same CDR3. CDR3 sequence: CASSEASGDTEAFF. The CDR3 region has the DNA TGTGCCAGCAGTGAAGCCTCGGGGGACACTGAAGCTTTCTTT. This chain connects TRBV6-1 to TRBJ1-1; a weak D match, TRBD1 (5 bases). The CDR3 sequence is 14 residues long. The V end was cut by 0 bases, the J end by 3 bases, with 8 bases between. Germline V gene data show CDR1 as MNHNS and CDR2 as SASEGT.

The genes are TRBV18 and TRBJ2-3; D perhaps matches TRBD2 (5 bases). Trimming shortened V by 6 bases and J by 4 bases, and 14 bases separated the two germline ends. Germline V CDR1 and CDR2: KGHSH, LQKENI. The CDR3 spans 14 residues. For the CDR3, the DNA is TGTGCCAGCTCTTGGAGGCAGGAGGCAGATACGCAGTATTTT. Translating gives CASSWRQEADTQYF.

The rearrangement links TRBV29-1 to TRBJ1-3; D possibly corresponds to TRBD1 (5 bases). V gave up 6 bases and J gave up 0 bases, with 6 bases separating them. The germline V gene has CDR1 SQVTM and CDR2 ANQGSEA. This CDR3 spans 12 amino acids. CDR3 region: CSVDSSGNTIYF. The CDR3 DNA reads TGCAGCGTCGACAGCTCTGGAAACACCATATATTTT.

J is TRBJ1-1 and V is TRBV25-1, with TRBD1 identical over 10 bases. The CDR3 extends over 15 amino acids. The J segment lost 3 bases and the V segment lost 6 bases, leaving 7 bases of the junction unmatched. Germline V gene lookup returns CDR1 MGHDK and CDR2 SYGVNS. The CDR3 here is CASRGQGRMDTEAFF. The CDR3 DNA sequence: TGTGCCAGCAGGGGACAGGGGAGAATGGACACTGAAGCTTTCTTT.

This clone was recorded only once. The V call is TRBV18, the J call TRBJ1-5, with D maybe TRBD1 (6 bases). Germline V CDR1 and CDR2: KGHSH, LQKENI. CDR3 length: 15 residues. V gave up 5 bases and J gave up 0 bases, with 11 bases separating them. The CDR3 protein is CASSSGQLSNQPQHF. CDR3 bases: TGTGCCAGCTCATCCGGACAGCTTAGCAATCAGCCCCAGCATTTT.

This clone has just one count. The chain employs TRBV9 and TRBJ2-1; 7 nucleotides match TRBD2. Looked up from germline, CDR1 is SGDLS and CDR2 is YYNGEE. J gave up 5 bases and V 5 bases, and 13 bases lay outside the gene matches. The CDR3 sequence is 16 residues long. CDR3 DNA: TGTGCCAGCAGGCCCCACATTACCGGGGGGAACAATGAGCAGTTCTTC. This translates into CASRPHITGGNNEQFF.

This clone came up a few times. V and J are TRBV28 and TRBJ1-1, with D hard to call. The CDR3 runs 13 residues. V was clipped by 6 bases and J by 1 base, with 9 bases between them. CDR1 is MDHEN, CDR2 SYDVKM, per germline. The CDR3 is CASRRVGNTEAFF. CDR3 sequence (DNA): TGTGCCAGCAGGAGGGTAGGGAACACTGAAGCTTTCTTT.

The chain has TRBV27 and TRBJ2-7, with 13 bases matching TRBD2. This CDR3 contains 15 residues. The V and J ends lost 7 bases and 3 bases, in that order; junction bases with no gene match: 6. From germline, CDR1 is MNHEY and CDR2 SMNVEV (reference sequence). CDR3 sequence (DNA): TGTGCCAGCACCAGGACTAGCGGGGGATACTACGAGCAGTACTTC. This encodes CASTRTSGGYYEQYF.

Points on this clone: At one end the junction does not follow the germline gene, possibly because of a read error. CDR3 DNA: TGTTCCAGCAGCTTAAGCGTGGCCGGGGAGCTGTTTTTT. The encoded protein is CSSSLSVAGELFF. The gene calls are TRBV7-9 and TRBJ2-2; D is uncertain. The CDR3 loop spans 13 amino acids. Germline assignment: CDR1 SEHNR and CDR2 FQNEAQ (reference sequence).

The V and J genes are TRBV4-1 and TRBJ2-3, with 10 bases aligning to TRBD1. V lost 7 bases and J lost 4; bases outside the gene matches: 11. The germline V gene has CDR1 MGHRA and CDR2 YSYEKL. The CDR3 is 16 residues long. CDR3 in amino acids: CASKNPRGTGADTQYF. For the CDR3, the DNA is TGCGCCAGCAAGAACCCGAGGGGGACAGGGGCAGATACGCAGTATTTT.

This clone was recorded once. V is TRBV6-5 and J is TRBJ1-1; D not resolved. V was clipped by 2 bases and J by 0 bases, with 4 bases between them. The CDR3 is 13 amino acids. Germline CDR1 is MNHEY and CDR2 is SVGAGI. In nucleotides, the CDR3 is TGTGCCAGCAGTTACCAGATGAACACTGAAGCTTTCTTT. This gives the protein CASSYQMNTEAFF.

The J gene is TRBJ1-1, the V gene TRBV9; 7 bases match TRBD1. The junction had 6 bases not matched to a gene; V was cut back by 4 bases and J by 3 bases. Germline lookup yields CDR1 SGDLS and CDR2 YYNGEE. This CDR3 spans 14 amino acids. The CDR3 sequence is CASSLRTGHTEAFF. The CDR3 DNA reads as TGTGCCAGCAGCCTAAGGACAGGTCACACTGAAGCTTTCTTT. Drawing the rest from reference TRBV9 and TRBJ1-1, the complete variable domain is DSGVTQTPKHLITATGQRVTLRCSPRSGDLSVYWYQQSLDQGLQFLIQYYNGEERAKGNILERFSAQQFPDLHSELNLSSLELGDSALYFCASSLRTGHTEAFFGQGTRLTVV.

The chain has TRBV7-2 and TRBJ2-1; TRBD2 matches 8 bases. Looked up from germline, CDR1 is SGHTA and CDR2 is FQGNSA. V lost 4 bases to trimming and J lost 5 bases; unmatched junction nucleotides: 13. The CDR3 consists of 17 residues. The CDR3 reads CASSWGGGRLGDNEQFF. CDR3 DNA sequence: TGTGCCAGCAGCTGGGGTGGCGGGAGGTTGGGGGACAATGAGCAGTTCTTC.

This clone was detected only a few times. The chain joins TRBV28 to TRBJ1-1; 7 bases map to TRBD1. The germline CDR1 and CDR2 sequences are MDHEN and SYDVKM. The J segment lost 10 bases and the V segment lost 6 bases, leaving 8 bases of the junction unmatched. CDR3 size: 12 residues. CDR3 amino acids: CASRSGQMAAFF. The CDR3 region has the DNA TGTGCCAGCAGGTCGGGACAGATGGCAGCTTTCTTT.

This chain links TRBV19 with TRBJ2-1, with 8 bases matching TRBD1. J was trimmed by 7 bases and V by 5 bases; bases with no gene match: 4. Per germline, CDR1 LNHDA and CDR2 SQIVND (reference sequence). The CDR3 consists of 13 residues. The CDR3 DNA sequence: TGTGCCAGTAGTCAGGACAGGGCGAATGAGCAGTTCTTC. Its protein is CASSQDRANEQFF.

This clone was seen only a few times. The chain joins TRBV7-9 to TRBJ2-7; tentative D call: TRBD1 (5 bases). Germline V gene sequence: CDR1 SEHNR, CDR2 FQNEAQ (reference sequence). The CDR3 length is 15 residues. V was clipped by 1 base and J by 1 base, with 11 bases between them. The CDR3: CASSLVFQGSYEQYF. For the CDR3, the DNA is TGTGCCAGCAGCTTAGTTTTTCAGGGATCCTACGAGCAGTACTTC. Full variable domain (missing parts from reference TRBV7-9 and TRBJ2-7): DTGVSQNPRHKITKRGQNVTFRCDPISEHNRLYWYRQTLGQGPEFLTYFQNEAQLEKSRLLSDRFSAERPKGSFSTLEIQRTEQGDSAMYLCASSLVFQGSYEQYFGPGTRLTVT.

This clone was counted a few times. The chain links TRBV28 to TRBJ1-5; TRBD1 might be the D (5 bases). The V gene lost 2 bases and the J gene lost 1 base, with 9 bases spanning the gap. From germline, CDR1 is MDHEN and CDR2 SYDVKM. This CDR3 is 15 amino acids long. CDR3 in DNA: TGTGCCAGCAGTTTACGGTCAGGGAGCAATCAGCCCCAGCATTTT. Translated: CASSLRSGSNQPQHF.